Below, 4 T cell receptor beta chains from the same sample are listed, as sequenced in a study of blood T cell repertoires in COVID-19. TCRdb's copy holds only in-frame clones and misses some; the assay was immunoSEQ multiplex PCR. The sample yields more than 70,000 clones, about 86% seen once. Input material: peripheral blood. The receptor source for this set is a woman of 80 years or more in a cohort sampled during active or convalescent COVID-19.

The gene calls are TRBV15 and TRBJ2-2, with D unresolved. V gave up 0 bases and J gave up 6 bases, with 11 bases separating them. The CDR3 spans 15 residues. The V gene's germline CDR1 is LNHNV and CDR2 YYDKDF (reference sequence). The CDR3 DNA reads as TGTGCCACCAGCAGAGATCAAGGAGTGGCCGGGGAGCTGTTTTTT. Translating gives CATSRDQGVAGELFF.

The CDR3 region has the DNA TGTGCCACCAGTGGTCTAAGCACAGATACGCAGTATTTT. Translation gives CATSGLSTDTQYF. The V gene is TRBV24-1, the J gene TRBJ2-3; D gene ambiguous. V was pared by 5 bases and J by 0 bases, with 5 bases between. The CDR3 sequence is 13 residues long. Germline V lookup: CDR1 KGHDR, CDR2 SFDVKD.

This clone was recorded only once. The chain couples TRBV5-1 to TRBJ2-2; 9 bases line up with TRBD1. The CDR3 has 21 amino acids. Germline V lookup: CDR1 SGHRS, CDR2 YFSETQ. The junction had 25 bases not matched to a gene; V was cut back by 7 bases and J by 3 bases. CDR3 region: CASRNRAPWTGAGQDTGELFF. In DNA form, the CDR3 reads TGCGCCAGCCGAAACAGAGCCCCCTGGACAGGGGCGGGTCAGGACACCGGGGAGCTGTTTTTT.

The chain joins TRBV5-1 to TRBJ2-3, with 10 bases lining up with TRBD2. This CDR3 contains 16 residues. V shed 4 bases and J 0 bases; nucleotides not matched to a gene: 5. Germline-derived CDR1 and CDR2 are SGHRS and YFSETQ. The chain's CDR3 is CASSLPSGGSTDTQYF. Written as DNA, the CDR3 is TGCGCCAGCAGCCTACCTAGCGGGGGTAGCACAGATACGCAGTATTTT. Complete variable domain (other parts from reference TRBV5-1 and TRBJ2-3): KAGVTQTPRYLIKTRGQQVTLSCSPISGHRSVSWYQQTPGQGLQFLFEYFSETQRNKGNFPGRFSGRQFSNSRSEMNVSTLELGDSALYLCASSLPSGGSTDTQYFGPGTRLTVL.